This T cell receptor beta chain came from a study of low-dose radiotherapy and immunotherapy resistance in tumors. Across the whole study: In Cohort 2, 1 Gy per fraction was delivered every two weeks, for a total of 13 Gy over 26 weeks. The patients were given nivolumab 240 mg every two weeks and ipilimumab 1 mg/kg every six weeks, through an intravenous route.

Time point in this sample: after trial treatment. The treatment denotes: LDRT plus nivolumab, ipilimumab, low-dose cyclophosphamide and aspirin (RACIN trial). Donors, who were enrolled in a single-arm phase I dose-escalation trial, received nivolumab, ipilimumab, aspirin, low-dose cyclophosphamide and low-dose radiotherapy. Germline CDR1 SGHAT, CDR2 FQNNGV. The CDR3 has 15 residues. TRAV- and TRBV-specific primers were used for first-strand cDNA, which covered alpha and beta chains. Using a constant-region primer together with a V-primer adapter, TCRs were subjected to roughly 18 PCR cycles of amplification. TCRdb analysed the reads with MiXCR anew, one entry per CDR3 protein. The sample consists of around 80,000 distinct CDR3 sequences, 15% to 20% of them appearing once. Notes on this clonotype: This sequence may be a read error, since a much larger clone differs from it by one base.

Material: PBMCs, obtained after low-dose radiotherapy plus immunotherapy. The V and J genes are TRBV11-2 and TRBJ1-2; D might be TRBD1 (5 bases). The sequence came from a male donor with prostate cancer. CDR3 loop: CVSSLFGQGDYGYTF. The CDR3 DNA is TGTGTCAGCAGCTTATTTGGGCAGGGTGACTATGGCTACACCTTC. The full variable domain, its missing parts supplied by reference TRBV11-2 and TRBJ1-2, is EAGVAQSPRYKIIEKRQSVAFWCNPISGHATLYWYQQILGQGPKLLIQFQNNGVVDDSQLPKDRFSAERLKGVDSTLKIQPAKLEDSAVYLCVSSLFGQGDYGYTFGSGTRLTVV.